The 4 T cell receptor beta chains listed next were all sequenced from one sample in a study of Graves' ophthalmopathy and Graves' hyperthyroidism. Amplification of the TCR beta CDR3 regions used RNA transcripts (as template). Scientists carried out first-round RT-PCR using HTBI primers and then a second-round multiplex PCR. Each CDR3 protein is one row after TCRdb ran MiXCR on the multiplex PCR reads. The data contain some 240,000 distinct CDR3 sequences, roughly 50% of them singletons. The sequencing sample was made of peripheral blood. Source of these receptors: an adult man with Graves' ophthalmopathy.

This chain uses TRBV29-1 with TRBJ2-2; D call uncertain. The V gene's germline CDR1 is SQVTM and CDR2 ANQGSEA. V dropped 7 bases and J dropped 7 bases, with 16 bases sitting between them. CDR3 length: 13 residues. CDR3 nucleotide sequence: TGCAGCGCCTCGGGCAGAGAGAACGGGGAGCTGTTTTTT. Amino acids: CSASGRENGELFF.

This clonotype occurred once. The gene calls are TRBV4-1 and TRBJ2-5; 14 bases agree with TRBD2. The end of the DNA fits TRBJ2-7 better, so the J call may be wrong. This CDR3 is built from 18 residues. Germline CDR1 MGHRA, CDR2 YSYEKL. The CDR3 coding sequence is TGCGCCAGCAGCCAAGGAGGTGGGACTAGCGGGAGTTCGTACGAGCAGTACTTC. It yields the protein CASSQGGGTSGSSYEQYF.

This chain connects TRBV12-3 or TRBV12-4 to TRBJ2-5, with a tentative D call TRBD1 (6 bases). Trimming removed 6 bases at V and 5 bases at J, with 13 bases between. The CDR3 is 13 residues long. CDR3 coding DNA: TGTGCCAGCAGCCAGAGGACAGAGGAGACCCAGTACTTC. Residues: CASSQRTEETQYF.

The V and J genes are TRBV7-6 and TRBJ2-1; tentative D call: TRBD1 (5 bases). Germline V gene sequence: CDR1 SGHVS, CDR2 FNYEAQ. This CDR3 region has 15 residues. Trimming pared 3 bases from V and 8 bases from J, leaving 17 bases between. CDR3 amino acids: CASSFVDLRGDEQFF. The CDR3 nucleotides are TGTGCCAGCAGCTTTGTGGATCTAAGGGGCGATGAGCAGTTCTTC.